This TCR beta chain is from a study of T cells in Graves' hyperthyroidism and ophthalmopathy. About the research overall: Initial diagnosis, before any treatment, was when peripheral blood was collected. Overall study findings and caveats: Using 13 V-J features, a model discriminated ophthalmopathy from stable hyperthyroidism.

Amplification of TCR beta CDR3 regions was performed using RNA transcripts as template. First-round RT-PCR with HTBI primers amplified the TCR CDR3 region. TCRdb reprocessed the multiplex PCR reads with MiXCR, giving one entry per CDR3 protein. The table has a few hundred thousand distinct CDR3 sequences, about 16% seen once. With respect to this clonotype: Its antigen is as yet unknown.

The germline V gene has CDR1 SGHDN and CDR2 FVKESK. The CDR3 length is 14 residues. Trimming stripped 0 bases from V and 10 bases from J, with 10 bases between. This sequence originates from a man aged 35-49 years with Graves' hyperthyroidism. The chain combines TRBV14 with TRBJ1-6; D is undetermined. Sample: blood. Here the CDR3 DNA reads TGTGCCAGCAGCCAAGACAGAAGTGGCTCACCCCTCCACTTT. Translation: CASSQDRSGSPLHF. The whole variable domain, remainder taken from reference TRBV14 and TRBJ1-6, is EAGVTQFPSHSVIEKGQTVTLRCDPISGHDNLYWYRRVMGKEIKFLLHFVKESKQDESGMPNNRFLAERTGGTYSTLKVQPAELEDSGVYFCASSQDRSGSPLHFGNGTRLTVT.